The next 9 T cell receptor beta chains were all read from a single sample in a study of blood T cell repertoires in COVID-19. Sequencing used immunoSEQ multiplex PCR; TCRdb keeps in-frame clones, though not all of them. The repertoire consists of about 95,000 clones, with under 85% occurring once and the leading ten covering 20% to 25%. The material sequenced was peripheral blood. These receptor sequences come from a human donor in a cohort sampled during active COVID-19.

J is TRBJ1-2 and V is TRBV9; possible D gene TRBD1, 5 bases. Germline V gene lookup returns CDR1 SGDLS and CDR2 YYNGEE. This CDR3 region has 13 residues. Trimming shortened V by 2 bases and J by 3 bases, and 8 bases separated the two germline ends. CDR3 loop: CASSVDTDYGYTF. CDR3 DNA: TGTGCCAGCAGCGTGGACACTGACTATGGCTACACCTTC.

The J gene is TRBJ2-4, the V gene TRBV6-1; 10 bases are a match to TRBD2. Trimming at V came to 1 base and at J to 0 bases, leaving 6 bases not matched to a gene. CDR3 length: 18 amino acids. Germline V CDR1 and CDR2: MNHNS, SASEGT. DNA for the CDR3: TGTGCCAGCAGTGAAGACATCCGACTAGCGGGAGCCAAAAACATTCAGTACTTC. It is translated as CASSEDIRLAGAKNIQYF.

This clone was detected only a few times. The CDR3 is CASSDRRSYNEQFF. The DNA for the CDR3 is TGCGCCAGCAGTGATCGTCGCTCCTACAATGAGCAGTTCTTC. The chain employs TRBV10-1 and TRBJ2-1, with D uncertain. The V gene lost 3 bases and the J gene lost 0 bases, with 6 bases spanning the gap. Germline V lookup: CDR1 WNHNN, CDR2 SYGVQD (reference sequence). There are 14 residues in the CDR3.

The rearrangement uses TRBV21-1 and TRBJ1-1. TRBV21-1 is given as a pseudogene. The length of the CDR3 is 14 residues. The CDR3 spells CASSKDTGFTEAFF. CDR3 in DNA: TGTGCCAGCAGCAAAGACACGGGATTTACTGAAGCTTTCTTT.

The V call is TRBV6-6, the J call TRBJ2-1; D might be TRBD1 (5 bases). CDR1 MNHNY and CDR2 SVGAGI come from the germline V gene (reference sequence). The CDR3 spans 13 residues. The V end was cut by 7 bases, the J end by 8 bases, with 15 bases between. CDR3 protein: CASKGSPIDEQFF. The CDR3 DNA follows: TGTGCCAGCAAGGGGTCACCCATCGATGAGCAGTTCTTC.

The CDR3 spells CASRLDRAPDNEQFF. CDR3 nucleotides: TGTGCCAGCAGGCTAGACAGGGCCCCAGACAATGAGCAGTTCTTC. This chain uses TRBV6-6 with TRBJ2-1; 7 bases align to TRBD1. V was pared by 6 bases and J by 5 bases, with 10 bases of the junction left unmatched. Per the germline V gene, CDR1 is MNHNY and CDR2 is SVGAGI (reference sequence). This CDR3 has 15 residues.

With regard to this clone: Germline is not matched at one junction end, which may reflect a read error. The CDR3: CASNTQGATNEKLFF. In nucleotides, the CDR3 is TGTGCAAGTAATACACAGGGGGCAACTAATGAAAAACTGTTTTTT. The rearrangement joins TRBV19 to TRBJ1-4, with 8 bases matching TRBD1. The CDR3 has 15 amino acids. Germline V gene data show CDR1 as LNHDA and CDR2 as SQIVND (reference sequence).

The V call is TRBV3-1 (or the pseudogene TRBV3-2), the J call TRBJ1-1; a possible D gene is TRBD1 (5 bases). Germline CDR1 is LGHDT and CDR2 is YNNKEL (reference sequence). The CDR3 extends over 13 amino acids. V shed 7 bases and J shed 2 bases, with 11 bases lying between them. CDR3 in amino acids: CASTDRANTEAFF. The CDR3 DNA reads as TGTGCCAGCACCGACAGAGCCAACACTGAAGCTTTCTTT.

This sequence joins TRBV12-3 or TRBV12-4 and TRBJ1-1, with D unclear. Trimming pared 3 bases from V and 7 bases from J, leaving 12 bases between. The CDR3 runs 13 residues. The DNA for the CDR3 is TGTGCCAGCAGTTTTGGGGTGGGGAGTGAAGCTTTCTTT. Translating gives CASSFGVGSEAFF.